This T cell receptor beta chain was sequenced during a study of blood T cell repertoires in COVID-19. As for the study in general: From the United States, Italy and Spain came samples of acute and convalescent COVID-19. The analysed material was cDNA or gDNA that came from T cells, B-cell-depleted T cells, or PBMCs.

Allocation to cohorts depended on clinical history reported by the participants. In the source study's methods: Amplifying reference gene primers gave estimates of nucleated cell counts. Assay: immunoSEQ multiplex PCR; the TCRdb copy retains only in-frame clones and omits some. For V, J and clone size, that table is used; D and trimming come from the DNA. Of 250,000 to 300,000 clones listed, roughly 93% were seen once; the top ten hold roughly 2.1%. V lost 0 bases to trimming and J lost 3 bases, with 3 bases between them. Per the germline V gene, CDR1 is SGHRS and CDR2 is YFSETQ. The CDR3 length is 13 residues.

This receptor was obtained from a woman aged 40 to 50 with acute COVID-19. The chain joins TRBV5-1 to TRBJ2-2; D unclear. Sequencing was performed on PBMCs or T cells enriched from blood (not recorded which). The chain's CDR3 is CASSLADTGELFF. The CDR3 DNA is TGCGCCAGCAGCTTGGCCGACACCGGGGAGCTGTTTTTT.